This is a list of T cell receptor beta chains from one sample in a study of cytomegalovirus exposure and HLA in healthy donors. Sequencing used immunoSEQ multiplex PCR; TCRdb keeps in-frame clones, though not all of them. Listed are approximately 120,000 clones; about 2.7% falls within the top ten. The sequenced sample consisted of PBMCs. All receptors come from a man aged 30-40 years in good health and CMV-seronegative. CDR3s include the opening cysteine and the closing phenylalanine or tryptophan. The D gene is left open where the match is weak.

d_gene,len,j_gene,v_gene,CDR3aa,CDR3nt
-,14,TRBJ2-7,TRBV19,CASSGVGLRGEQYF,TGTGCCAGTAGTGGGGTTGGTTTACGAGGGGAGCAGTACTTC
TRBD1,14,TRBJ2-1,TRBV2,CASSVTGEYNEQFF,TGTGCCAGCAGCGTGACAGGGGAGTACAATGAGCAGTTCTTC
-,15,TRBJ1-5,TRBV19,CASSIDRESSQPQHF,TGTGCCAGTAGTATAGACAGGGAATCAAGCCAGCCCCAGCATTTT
-,15,TRBJ2-7,TRBV5-1,CASSPASGLTYEQYF,TGCGCCAGCAGCCCGGCCAGCGGCCTAACCTACGAGCAGTACTTC
TRBD1,16,TRBJ2-2,TRBV27,CASSSWDRAGTGELFF,TGTGCCAGCAGTTCCTGGGACAGGGCGGGGACCGGGGAGCTGTTTTTT
-,14,TRBJ1-5,TRBV7-8,CASSSEGGNQPQHF,TGTGCCAGCAGCTCAGAGGGGGGGAATCAGCCCCAGCATTTT
-,13,TRBJ2-3,TRBV27,CASSLYSRDTQYF,TGTGCCAGCAGTTTATACTCCCGAGATACGCAGTATTTT
TRBD2,16,TRBJ2-2,TRBV19,CASSIYSGSETGELFF,TGTGCCAGTAGTATTTATAGCGGGAGTGAAACCGGGGAGCTGTTTTTT
-,14,TRBJ1-5,TRBV6-1,CASSESEGGQPQHF,TGTGCCAGCAGTGAATCTGAAGGGGGACAGCCCCAGCATTTT
TRBD2,15,TRBJ2-7,TRBV18,CASSPSSGSPYEQYF,TGTGCCAGCTCACCTTCTAGCGGGAGTCCCTACGAGCAGTACTTC
TRBD1,12,TRBJ2-7,TRBV28,CASKSGGYEQYF,TGTGCCAGCAAGTCAGGGGGCTACGAGCAGTACTTC
-,16,TRBJ1-1,TRBV6-5,CASSWGGATANTEAFF,TGTGCCAGCAGTTGGGGAGGGGCTACGGCGAACACTGAAGCTTTCTTT
TRBD2,14,TRBJ2-3,TRBV5-1,CASSSGGGEDTQYF,TGCGCCAGCAGCTCTGGGGGAGGGGAAGATACGCAGTATTTT
-,15,TRBJ2-2,TRBV7-9,CASSHRDFNTGELFF,TGTGCCAGCAGCCACCGGGACTTTAACACCGGGGAGCTGTTTTTT
-,13,TRBJ2-5,TRBV27,CASKEGGTETQYF,TGTGCCAGCAAGGAGGGAGGAACAGAGACCCAGTACTTC
TRBD2,15,TRBJ2-3,TRBV7-9,CASSLSGGRADTQYF,TGTGCCAGCAGCTTATCCGGCGGGAGGGCAGATACGCAGTATTTT
TRBD2,17,TRBJ2-5,TRBV2,CASRIAGGIETRGTQYF,TGTGCCAGCAGAATAGCGGGAGGGATAGAAACAAGAGGGACCCAGTACTTC
-,15,TRBJ2-1,TRBV4-3,CASSQAVGEYNEQFF,TGCGCCAGCAGCCAAGCAGTGGGAGAGTACAATGAGCAGTTCTTC
-,14,TRBJ2-1,TRBV10-3,CAISGGPSYNEQFF,TGTGCCATCAGTGGAGGCCCCTCCTACAATGAGCAGTTCTTC
-,16,TRBJ2-1,TRBV7-6,CASSLTRGGNDNEQFF,TGTGCCAGCAGCTTAACAAGGGGGGGCAACGACAATGAGCAGTTCTTC
-,12,TRBJ2-5,TRBV30,CAWSATGETQYF,TGTGCCTGGAGCGCGACTGGGGAGACCCAGTACTTC
-,15,TRBJ1-1,TRBV5-1,CASSIRPGVNTEAFF,TGCGCCAGCAGCATTCGCCCCGGGGTGAACACTGAAGCTTTCTTT
-,14,TRBJ2-7,TRBV6-6,CASSYAERVYEQYF,TGTGCCAGCAGTTACGCAGAGCGTGTGTACGAGCAGTACTTC
TRBD2,15,TRBJ2-1,TRBV18,CASSRPGTSGVIQFF,TGTGCCAGCTCGCGTCCCGGGACTAGCGGGGTAATACAGTTCTTC
TRBD1,17,TRBJ1-1,TRBV5-4,CASSITTKDRGYTEAFF,TGTGCCAGCAGCATTACGACAAAGGACAGGGGGTACACTGAAGCTTTCTTT
TRBD2,15,TRBJ2-1,TRBV28,CASRVAGAPYNEQFF,TGTGCCAGCAGAGTAGCGGGCGCTCCGTACAATGAGCAGTTCTTC
-,10,TRBJ1-2,TRBV28,CASRRDGYTF,TGTGCCAGCAGGCGGGATGGCTACACCTTC
TRBD1,17,TRBJ1-2,TRBV10-3,CAISEFHKQGAGYGYTF,TGTGCCATCAGTGAGTTCCACAAACAGGGGGCTGGCTATGGCTACACCTTC
-,15,TRBJ1-2,TRBV28,CASSSPPGGKWGYTF,TGTGCCAGCAGTTCCCCCCCTGGCGGAAAGTGGGGCTACACCTTC
TRBD2,15,TRBJ2-1,TRBV5-1,CASSLAGGTNNEQFF,TGCGCCAGCTCCTTGGCCGGGGGGACTAACAATGAGCAGTTCTTC
TRBD2,14,TRBJ2-1,TRBV6-5,CASRPGLAGDEQFF,TGTGCCAGCAGACCGGGACTAGCAGGGGATGAGCAGTTCTTC
-,14,TRBJ1-2,TRBV2,CASSEVQGFYGYTF,TGTGCCAGCAGTGAGGTTCAGGGGTTCTATGGCTACACCTTC
-,18,TRBJ2-1,TRBV12-2,CASRPSPYCGGGAGEQFF,TGTGCAAGTCGCCCTAGCCCCTACTGCGGGGGTGGAGCTGGTGAGCAGTTCTTC
-,16,TRBJ2-2,TRBV27,CASLKGGDLNTGELFF,TGTGCCAGCCTTAAAGGGGGGGATTTGAACACCGGGGAGCTGTTTTTT
TRBD2,12,TRBJ2-1,TRBV10-1,CATRDWEGEQFF,TGCGCCACCCGGGACTGGGAGGGAGAGCAGTTCTTC
TRBD2,18,TRBJ2-1,TRBV28,CASSLTSGRATSYNEQFF,TGTGCCAGCAGTTTGACTAGCGGGAGGGCCACATCCTACAATGAGCAGTTCTTC
TRBD1,15,TRBJ1-2,TRBV7-3,CASAPMGQLNYGYTF,TGTGCCAGCGCCCCCATGGGACAGCTGAACTATGGCTACACCTTC
-,17,TRBJ1-1,TRBV11-2,CASSLVPQARIHTEAFF,TGTGCCAGCAGCTTAGTTCCCCAGGCGAGAATCCACACTGAAGCTTTCTTT
TRBD2,14,TRBJ2-7,TRBV6-5,CASSYSKAGGGQYF,TGTGCCAGCAGTTACTCTAAGGCGGGGGGAGGGCAGTACTTC
-,17,TRBJ2-7,TRBV28,CASSFRVWGRGVDEQYF,TGTGCCAGCAGTTTTAGGGTCTGGGGCAGGGGGGTAGACGAGCAGTACTTC
TRBD2,13,TRBJ2-7,TRBV5-6,CASSLLARNEQYF,TGTGCCAGCAGCTTACTAGCGAGAAACGAGCAGTACTTC
-,13,TRBJ1-2,TRBV2,CASSVLGLSGYTF,TGTGCCAGCAGTGTTTTGGGCTTATCCGGCTACACCTTC
TRBD2,15,TRBJ2-1,TRBV5-1,CASATSGSSYNEQFF,TGCGCCAGCGCGACTAGCGGGAGCTCCTACAATGAGCAGTTCTTC
-,15,TRBJ2-7,TRBV28,CASSLSRQGPYEQYF,TGTGCCAGCAGTTTATCCCGCCAGGGCCCCTACGAGCAGTACTTC
TRBD2,13,TRBJ2-1,TRBV6-4,CASSTGRSGEQFF,TGTGCCAGCAGCACCGGGAGGTCGGGTGAGCAGTTCTTC
-,15,TRBJ2-7,TRBV4-3,CASSQDFGVAYEQYF,TGCGCCAGCAGCCAGGATTTCGGGGTTGCCTACGAGCAGTACTTC
TRBD2,17,TRBJ2-5,TRBV5-1,CASSLPPGTSGRETQYF,TGCGCCAGCAGCTTGCCCCCCGGGACTAGCGGGAGAGAGACCCAGTACTTC
TRBD1,14,TRBJ2-7,TRBV5-3,CARSLEDRGYEQYF,TGTGCCAGAAGCTTGGAGGACAGGGGCTACGAGCAGTACTTC
TRBD1,14,TRBJ2-7,TRBV5-1,CASSLVDRGYEQYF,TGCGCCAGCAGCTTGGTGGACAGGGGGTACGAGCAGTACTTC
-,12,TRBJ1-1,TRBV30,CATRSGYTEAFF,TGTGCCACCCGGTCAGGGTATACTGAAGCTTTCTTT
-,14,TRBJ1-2,TRBV19,CASSTVEENYGYTF,TGTGCCAGTAGTACCGTAGAAGAGAACTATGGCTACACCTTC
-,14,TRBJ1-1,TRBV30,CAWTPPTGNTEAFF,TGTGCCTGGACCCCGCCGACAGGGAACACTGAAGCTTTCTTT
-,12,TRBJ2-5,TRBV7-2,CASSFRQETQYF,TGTGCCAGCAGCTTCCGCCAAGAGACCCAGTACTTC
TRBD2,17,TRBJ2-1,TRBV27,CASSLGLAGGPGNEQFF,TGTGCCAGCAGTCTCGGACTAGCGGGAGGGCCAGGCAATGAGCAGTTCTTC